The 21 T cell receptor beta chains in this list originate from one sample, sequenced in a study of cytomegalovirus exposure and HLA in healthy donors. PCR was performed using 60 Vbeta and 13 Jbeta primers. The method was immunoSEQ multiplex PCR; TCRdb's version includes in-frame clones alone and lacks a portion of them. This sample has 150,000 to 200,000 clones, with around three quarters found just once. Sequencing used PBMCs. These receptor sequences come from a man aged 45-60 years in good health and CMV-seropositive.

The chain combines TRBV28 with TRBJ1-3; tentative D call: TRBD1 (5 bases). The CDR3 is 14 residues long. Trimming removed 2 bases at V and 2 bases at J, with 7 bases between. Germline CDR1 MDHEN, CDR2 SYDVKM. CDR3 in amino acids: CASSLGGTGNTIYF. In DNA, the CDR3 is TGTGCCAGCAGTTTAGGGGGGACTGGAAACACCATATATTTT.

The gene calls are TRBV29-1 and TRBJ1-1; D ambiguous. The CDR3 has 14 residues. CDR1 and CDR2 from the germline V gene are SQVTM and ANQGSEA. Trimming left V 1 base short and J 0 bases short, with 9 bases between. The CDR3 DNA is TGCAGCGTTGAAGTTTACTCCATGAACACTGAAGCTTTCTTT. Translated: CSVEVYSMNTEAFF. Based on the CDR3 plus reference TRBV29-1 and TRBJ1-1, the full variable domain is SAVISQKPSRDICQRGTSLTIQCQVDSQVTMMFWYRQQPGQSLTLIATANQGSEATYESGFVIDKFPISRPNLTFSTLTVSNMSPEDSSIYLCSVEVYSMNTEAFFGQGTRLTVV.

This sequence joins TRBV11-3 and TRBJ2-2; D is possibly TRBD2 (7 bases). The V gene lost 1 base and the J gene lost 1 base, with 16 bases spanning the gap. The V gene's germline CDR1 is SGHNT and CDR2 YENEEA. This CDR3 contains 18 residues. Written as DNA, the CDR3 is TGTGCCAGCAGCTTAGGCAGGGGTCGGGGGGTGAACACCGGGGAGCTGTTTTTT. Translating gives CASSLGRGRGVNTGELFF.

The CDR3 region has the DNA TGCAGCGTCAAGAGAAGCCGGGGAGAGACCCAGTACTTC. Translated, it gives CSVKRSRGETQYF. This rearrangement joins TRBV29-1 to TRBJ2-5; D perhaps matches TRBD2 (5 bases). The CDR3 has 13 residues. The germline gives CDR1 SQVTM, CDR2 ANQGSEA. Trimming removed 6 bases from V and 4 bases from J, with 15 bases in between.

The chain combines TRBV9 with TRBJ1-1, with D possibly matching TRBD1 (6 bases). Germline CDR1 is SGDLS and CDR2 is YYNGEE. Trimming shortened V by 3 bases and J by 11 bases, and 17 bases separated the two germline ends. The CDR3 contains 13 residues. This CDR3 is CASSEGGQGLAFF. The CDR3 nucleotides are TGTGCCAGCAGCGAGGGTGGTCAGGGGCTGGCTTTCTTT.

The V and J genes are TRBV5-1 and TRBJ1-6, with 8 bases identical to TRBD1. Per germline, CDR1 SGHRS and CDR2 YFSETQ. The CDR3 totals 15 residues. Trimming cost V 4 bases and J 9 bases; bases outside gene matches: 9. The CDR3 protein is CASSPNEDRVSPLHF. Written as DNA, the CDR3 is TGCGCCAGCAGCCCCAACGAGGACAGGGTTTCACCCCTCCACTTT. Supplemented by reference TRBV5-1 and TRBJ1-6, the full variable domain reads KAGVTQTPRYLIKTRGQQVTLSCSPISGHRSVSWYQQTPGQGLQFLFEYFSETQRNKGNFPGRFSGRQFSNSRSEMNVSTLELGDSALYLCASSPNEDRVSPLHFGNGTRLTVT.

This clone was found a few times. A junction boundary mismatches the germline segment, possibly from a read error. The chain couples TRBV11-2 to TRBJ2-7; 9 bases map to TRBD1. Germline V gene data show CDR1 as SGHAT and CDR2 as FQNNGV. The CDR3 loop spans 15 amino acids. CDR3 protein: CASSLGWVGDRDVDF. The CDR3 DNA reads TGTGCCAGCAGCCTAGGGTGGGTAGGGGACAGGGATGTTGACTTC.

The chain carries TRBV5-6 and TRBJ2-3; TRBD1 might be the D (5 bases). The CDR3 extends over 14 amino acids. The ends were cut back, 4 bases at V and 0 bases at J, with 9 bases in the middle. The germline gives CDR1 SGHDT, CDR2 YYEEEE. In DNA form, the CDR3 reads TGTGCCAGCAGCCTGACAGCTAGCACAGATACGCAGTATTTT. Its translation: CASSLTASTDTQYF. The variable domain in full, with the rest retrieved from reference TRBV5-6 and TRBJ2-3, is DAGVTQSPTHLIKTRGQQVTLRCSPKSGHDTVSWYQQALGQGPQFIFQYYEEEERQRGNFPDRFSGHQFPNYSSELNVNALLLGDSALYLCASSLTASTDTQYFGPGTRLTVL.

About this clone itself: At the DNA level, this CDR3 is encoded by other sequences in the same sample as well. The CDR3 DNA reads TGTGCCAGCAGTGAAGGGCGCGGTTTGAACACTGAAGCTTTCTTT. It yields the protein CASSEGRGLNTEAFF. The chain recombines TRBV6-1 with TRBJ1-1; unclear D gene. The ends were cut back, 1 base at V and 0 bases at J, with 9 bases in the middle. The CDR3 spans 15 residues. The germline V gene encodes CDR1 MNHNS and CDR2 SASEGT.

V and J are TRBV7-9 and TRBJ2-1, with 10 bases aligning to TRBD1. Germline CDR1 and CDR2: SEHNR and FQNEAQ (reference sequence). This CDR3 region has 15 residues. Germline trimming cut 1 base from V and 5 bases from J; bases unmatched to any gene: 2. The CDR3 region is CASSLVGQGDNEQFF. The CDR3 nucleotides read TGTGCCAGCAGCTTAGTAGGACAGGGGGACAATGAGCAGTTCTTC.

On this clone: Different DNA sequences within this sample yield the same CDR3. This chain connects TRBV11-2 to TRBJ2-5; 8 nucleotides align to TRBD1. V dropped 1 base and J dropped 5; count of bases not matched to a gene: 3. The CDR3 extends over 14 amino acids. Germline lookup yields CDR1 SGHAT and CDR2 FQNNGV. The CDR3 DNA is TGTGCCAGCAGCTTAGGGACAGGGAAGGAGACCCAGTACTTC. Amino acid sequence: CASSLGTGKETQYF. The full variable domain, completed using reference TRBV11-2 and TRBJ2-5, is EAGVAQSPRYKIIEKRQSVAFWCNPISGHATLYWYQQILGQGPKLLIQFQNNGVVDDSQLPKDRFSAERLKGVDSTLKIQPAKLEDSAVYLCASSLGTGKETQYFGPGTRLLVL.

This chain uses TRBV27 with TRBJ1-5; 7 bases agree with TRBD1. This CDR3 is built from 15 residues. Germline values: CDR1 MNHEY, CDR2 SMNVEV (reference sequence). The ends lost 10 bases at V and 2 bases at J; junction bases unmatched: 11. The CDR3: CANQPWDSRNQPQHF. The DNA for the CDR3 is TGTGCCAACCAACCTTGGGACAGCCGCAATCAGCCCCAGCATTTT.

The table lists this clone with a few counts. In nucleotides, the CDR3 is TGTGCCAGCAGTTACTCCGTCCCGGACAGGGGGTACGAGCAGTACTTC. This sequence encodes CASSYSVPDRGYEQYF. V is TRBV6-5 and J is TRBJ2-7; 10 positions match TRBD1. From germline, CDR1 is MNHEY and CDR2 SVGAGI. CDR3 length: 16 amino acids. After removal of 0 bases from V and 4 bases from J, the junction contained 6 bases not matched to a gene.

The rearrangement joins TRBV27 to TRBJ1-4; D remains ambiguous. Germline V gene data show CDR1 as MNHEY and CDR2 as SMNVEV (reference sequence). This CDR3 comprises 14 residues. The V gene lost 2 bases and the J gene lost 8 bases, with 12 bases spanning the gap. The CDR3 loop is CASSLVTADEKLFF. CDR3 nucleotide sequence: TGTGCCAGCAGTTTAGTCACAGCAGACGAAAAACTGTTTTTT.

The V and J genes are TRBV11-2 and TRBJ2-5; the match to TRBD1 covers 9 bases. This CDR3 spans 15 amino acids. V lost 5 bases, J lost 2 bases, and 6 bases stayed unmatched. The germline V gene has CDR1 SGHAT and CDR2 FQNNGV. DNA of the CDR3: TGTGCCAGCAGCACGGACAGGGGAGTTCAAGAGACCCAGTACTTC. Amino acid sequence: CASSTDRGVQETQYF.

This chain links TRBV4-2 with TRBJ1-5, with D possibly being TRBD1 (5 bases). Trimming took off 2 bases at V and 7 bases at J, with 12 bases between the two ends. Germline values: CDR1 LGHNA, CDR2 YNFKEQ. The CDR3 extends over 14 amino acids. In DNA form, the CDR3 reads TGTGCCAGCAGCCAAACTGACAGTCTACAGCCCCAGCATTTT. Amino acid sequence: CASSQTDSLQPQHF.

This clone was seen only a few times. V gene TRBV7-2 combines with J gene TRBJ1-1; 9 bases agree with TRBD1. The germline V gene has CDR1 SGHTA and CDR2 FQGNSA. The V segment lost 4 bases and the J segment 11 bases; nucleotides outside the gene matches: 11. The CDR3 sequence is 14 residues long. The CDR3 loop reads CASSSSGTGFSAFF. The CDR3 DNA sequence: TGTGCCAGCAGCTCGTCCGGGACAGGGTTTTCCGCTTTCTTT.

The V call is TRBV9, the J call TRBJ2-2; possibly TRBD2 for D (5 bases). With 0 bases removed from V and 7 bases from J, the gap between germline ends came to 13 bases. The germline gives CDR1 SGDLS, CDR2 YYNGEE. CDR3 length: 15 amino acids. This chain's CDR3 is CASSVAVRAGGELFF. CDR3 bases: TGTGCCAGCAGCGTAGCCGTCCGGGCGGGCGGGGAGCTGTTTTTT. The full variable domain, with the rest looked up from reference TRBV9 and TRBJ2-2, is DSGVTQTPKHLITATGQRVTLRCSPRSGDLSVYWYQQSLDQGLQFLIQYYNGEERAKGNILERFSAQQFPDLHSELNLSSLELGDSALYFCASSVAVRAGGELFFGEGSRLTVL.

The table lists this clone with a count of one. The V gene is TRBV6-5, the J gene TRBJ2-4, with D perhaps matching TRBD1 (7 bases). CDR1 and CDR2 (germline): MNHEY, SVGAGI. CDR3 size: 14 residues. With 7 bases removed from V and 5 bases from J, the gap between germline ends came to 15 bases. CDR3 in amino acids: CASNPTGTQNIQYF. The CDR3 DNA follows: TGTGCCAGCAACCCGACAGGGACTCAAAACATTCAGTACTTC.

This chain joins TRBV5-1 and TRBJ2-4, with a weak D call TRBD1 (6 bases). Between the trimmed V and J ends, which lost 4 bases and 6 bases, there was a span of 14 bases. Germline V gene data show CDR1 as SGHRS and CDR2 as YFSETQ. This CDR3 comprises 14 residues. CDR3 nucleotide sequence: TGCGCCAGCAGCGGCGTCAGGGGTGGAAACATTCAGTACTTC. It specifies CASSGVRGGNIQYF.

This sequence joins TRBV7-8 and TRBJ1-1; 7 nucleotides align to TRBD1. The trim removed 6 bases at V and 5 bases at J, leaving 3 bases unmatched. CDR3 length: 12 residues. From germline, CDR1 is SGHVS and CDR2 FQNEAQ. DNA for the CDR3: TGTGCCAGCAGGGGCAGGGGGACTGAAGCTTTCTTT. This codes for CASRGRGTEAFF.